This is a list of T cell receptor beta chains from one sample in a study of STAT5B mutations in CD4+ large granular lymphocyte leukemia. Sequencing was performed with immunoSEQ multiplex PCR; in TCRdb, only in-frame clones are kept and a portion is missing. The sample includes roughly 30,000 clones, about 70% seen only once; the top ten take 1.5% to 2%. Sequencing used CD4+ T cells from blood buffy coats. All receptors derive from a human donor in good health. CDR3s include the opening cysteine and the closing phenylalanine or tryptophan. D genes are given only for firm matches. The listing skips clone size in some rows; elsewhere it reads once, few, many or a size class.

j_call clone_size v_call d_call cdr3_nt cdr3_aa
TRBJ2-2 - TRBV7-2 - TGTGCCAGCAGCTACCGACAGGTTGCCGGGGAGCTGTTTTTT CASSYRQVAGELFF
TRBJ2-3 few TRBV19 - TGTGCCAGTAGGGGGGTCGACAGGGATACGCAGTATTTT CASRGVDRDTQYF
TRBJ2-6 - TRBV18 - TGTGCCAGCTCACCACCTATCTCTACAGGGACCATATCTGGGGCCAACGTCCTGACTTTC CASSPPISTGTISGANVLTF
TRBJ1-1 - TRBV18 TRBD1 TGTGCCAGCTCACGGGACAGGGGTGAAGCTTTCTTT CASSRDRGEAFF
TRBJ1-1 - TRBV19 - TGTGCCAGTAGTCAGCAGGGACCTACGGGAGGGACTGAAGCTTTCTTT CASSQQGPTGGTEAFF
TRBJ1-3 - TRBV7-8 - TGTGCCAGCAGCTTAGATCGTTTACAGGGCGCTGGAAACACCATATATTTT CASSLDRLQGAGNTIYF
TRBJ2-7 - TRBV18 - TGTGCCAGCTCAGTGAGGGGGGACGAGCAGTACTTC CASSVRGDEQYF
TRBJ1-3 - TRBV28 - TGTGCCAGCAGGGGCCAAGGCGCGGGAAACACCATATATTTT CASRGQGAGNTIYF
TRBJ1-2 - TRBV5-1 - TGCGCCAGCAGCCCCCGATATACAGGAAATAACTATGGCTACACCTTC CASSPRYTGNNYGYTF
TRBJ1-4 - TRBV11-2 - TGTGCCAGCAGCTCAGAAAGATGGGGAAAACTGTTTTTT CASSSERWGKLFF
TRBJ1-2 - TRBV15 - TGTGCCACCAGCAGAGGCAGGCTTTCTAACTATGGCTACACCTTC CATSRGRLSNYGYTF
TRBJ2-5 - TRBV19 - TGTGCCAGTAGTATGCAGCTACAAGAGACCCAGTACTTC CASSMQLQETQYF
TRBJ1-1 - TRBV9 - TGTGCCAGCAGCGTAGTCGCAGACACTGAAGCTTTCTTT CASSVVADTEAFF
TRBJ2-7 - TRBV5-8 TRBD1 TGTGCCAGCAGCAGGACCCTCGGGGACAGGACCTACGAGCAGTACTTC CASSRTLGDRTYEQYF
TRBJ1-3 - TRBV28 - TGTGCCAGCAGTCAATTCAGCTCTGGAAACACCATATATTTT CASSQFSSGNTIYF
TRBJ1-1 - TRBV11-2 - TGTGCCAGCAGCCCGCTTGAGGGGTACAACACTGAAGCTTTCTTT CASSPLEGYNTEAFF
TRBJ1-2 - TRBV19 - TGTGCCAGTAGTCCGGGGTTTACTGACTATGGCTACACCTTC CASSPGFTDYGYTF
TRBJ1-5 - TRBV11-3 - TGTGCCAGCAGCTTAGACAGGGGCGCAGGGACCGGCAATCAGCCCCAGCATTTT CASSLDRGAGTGNQPQHF
TRBJ1-2 - TRBV7-8 - TGTGCCAGCAGCTTAGACGGGGCGGGGACCTTC CASSLDGAGTF
TRBJ1-5 - TRBV5-5 - TGTGCCAGCAGCTGGGAGGGAGGGGGAAACAATCAGCCCCAGCATTTT CASSWEGGGNNQPQHF
TRBJ1-1 once TRBV2 TRBD1 TGTGCCAGCAGTGGTAGGGGGCTTACGAACACTGAAGCTTTCTTT CASSGRGLTNTEAFF
TRBJ2-1 - TRBV7-2 - TGTGCCAGCAGTAAGGAGGACTTCGTCGGCGTTGATGAGCAGTTCTTC CASSKEDFVGVDEQFF
TRBJ2-1 - TRBV5-4 TRBD2 TGTGCCAGCAGCTCCCAGCTAACCCCTCTAGCGGGGAACTACAATGAGCAGTTCTTC CASSSQLTPLAGNYNEQFF
TRBJ2-5 - TRBV7-6 - TGTGCCAGCAGCTTAGATGGAGAGACCCAGTACTTC CASSLDGETQYF
TRBJ2-3 - TRBV15 - TGTGCCACCAGCGGTTACTACTCCAGGACAGATACGCAGTATTTT CATSGYYSRTDTQYF
TRBJ1-2 - TRBV15 - TGTGCCACCAGACCTACAGGGACCTATGGCTACACCTTC CATRPTGTYGYTF
TRBJ1-6 - TRBV9 TRBD1 TGTGCCAGCAGCGCCCGGGACAGTCCTTCGTCGCCCCTCCACTTT CASSARDSPSSPLHF
TRBJ1-2 - TRBV5-5 TRBD1 TGTGCCAGCAGCTCCAGACAGGGGGCGTTTCTCAATGGCTACACCTTC CASSSRQGAFLNGYTF
TRBJ2-3 once TRBV4-1 - TGCGCCAGCAGCCAAGGCGGGATCCCCCTCACAGATACGCAGTATTTT CASSQGGIPLTDTQYF
TRBJ1-4 - TRBV7-2 TRBD1 TGTGCCAGCAGCCCGCGACAGGGTTGGGGGTTTGGGTCTAATGAAAAACTGTTTTTT CASSPRQGWGFGSNEKLFF
TRBJ2-7 few TRBV7-2 TRBD2 TGTGCCAGCAGCCGGACTAGCGGGGGGGGGTACGAGCAGTACTTC CASSRTSGGGYEQYF
TRBJ2-6 - TRBV5-1 - TGCGCCAGCAGCCCAGGGCATTACAGTGGGGCCAACGTCCTGACTTTC CASSPGHYSGANVLTF
TRBJ1-2 - TRBV11-2 - TGTGCCAGCAGCTTAGGGCTTGGTTTCTATGGCTACACCTTC CASSLGLGFYGYTF
TRBJ1-6 once TRBV10-1 TRBD1 TGCGCCAGCAGAGCAGGGGGAAAGACACCCCTCCACTTT CASRAGGKTPLHF
TRBJ2-3 - TRBV19 TRBD2 TGTGCCAGTAGTATGACCGGTAGCGGGGGTTTCACAGATACGCAGTATTTT CASSMTGSGGFTDTQYF
TRBJ2-7 - TRBV11-2 TRBD2 TGTGCCAGCAGCTTAATTGGCGGGGGGGACTTCGAGCAGTACTTC CASSLIGGGDFEQYF
TRBJ2-2 - TRBV10-1 TRBD2 TGCGCCAGCAGTGACGCGGGAGGGGGGTACACCGGGGAGCTGTTTTTT CASSDAGGGYTGELFF
TRBJ2-7 - TRBV18 TRBD1 TGTGCCAGCTCACCGGGGACAGGGAACTACGAGCAGTACTTC CASSPGTGNYEQYF
TRBJ2-3 - TRBV2 TRBD2 TGTGCCAGCAGTGATAGTAGCGGGGCCGATACGCAGTATTTT CASSDSSGADTQYF
TRBJ2-1 - TRBV29-1 - TGCAGCGCCCGAAATAGTTATGAGCAGTTCTTC CSARNSYEQFF
TRBJ1-4 - TRBV5-1 - TGCGCCAGCAGCCTAAACACGGCAACTAATGAAAAACTGTTTTTT CASSLNTATNEKLFF
TRBJ1-2 - TRBV19 - TGTGCCAGTAGTATCGCCGTAGGGGCCACGGATGGCTACACCTTC CASSIAVGATDGYTF
TRBJ1-2 - TRBV19 - TGTGCCAGTAGTATGTATCAGGGCGCCGCGGGCTACACCTTC CASSMYQGAAGYTF
TRBJ1-6 - TRBV6-6 TRBD1 TGTGCCAGCAGTTACGCTGACAGGGGAAGCTCACCCCTCCACTTT CASSYADRGSSPLHF
TRBJ1-2 - TRBV2 - TGTGCCAGCAGTGAAGCGCGAGCGGGGGGACCGCGTGGCCGAAATGGCTACACCTTC CASSEARAGGPRGRNGYTF
TRBJ1-3 - TRBV18 - TGTGCCAGCTCACAGGGGGTAAACTCTGGAAACACCATATATTTT CASSQGVNSGNTIYF
TRBJ2-3 once TRBV7-8 TRBD2 TGTGCCAGCAGCTTAGAAGTGGGCGGGGGGGCCGGATTCTCAGATACGCAGTATTTT CASSLEVGGGAGFSDTQYF
TRBJ2-3 few TRBV18 - TGTGCCAGCTCACCACTGCGCTTCAGGGGCCTTAGCACAGATACGCAGTATTTT CASSPLRFRGLSTDTQYF
TRBJ2-1 - TRBV6-5 - TGTGCCAGCAGTTACGTGGCAGAATACTACAATGAGCAGTTCTTC CASSYVAEYYNEQFF
TRBJ2-5 - TRBV9 - TGTGCCAGCAGCGTAGACCCCACAGGGCCGACCCAGTACTTC CASSVDPTGPTQYF